The 32 T cell receptor beta chains given below trace back to one sample, sequenced in a study of identical twins. TCRdb reprocessed the 5' RACE reads with MiXCR, giving one entry per CDR3 protein. The sample records hundreds of thousands of distinct CDR3 sequences, more than 9% being singletons. Separately, the same data were catalogued under a study of yellow fever vaccine responses in identical twins.

Sequencing was performed on CD8+ T cells sorted from blood. The receptor source for this set is a woman between 18 and 29 years old in good health.

The genes are TRBV28 and TRBJ2-1; TRBD1 agrees at 10 bases. Trimming cost V 2 bases and J 7 bases; bases outside gene matches: 8. Germline lookup yields CDR1 MDHEN and CDR2 SYDVKM. CDR3 length equals 16 residues. The CDR3: CASSLVGQGDGNEQFF. CDR3 coding DNA: TGTGCCAGCAGTTTAGTAGGACAGGGGGACGGAAATGAGCAGTTCTTC.

The V and J genes are TRBV6-4 and TRBJ2-7; D gene ambiguous. Trimming took 3 bases from V and 3 from J, leaving 9 bases between them. The germline V gene has CDR1 MRHNA and CDR2 SNTAGT. CDR3 length equals 13 residues. The CDR3 spells CASSEGIDYEQYF. CDR3 sequence (DNA): TGTGCCAGCAGTGAAGGGATTGACTACGAGCAGTACTTC.

This chain uses TRBV2 with TRBJ2-7; a weak D match, TRBD1 (5 bases). Germline V gene data show CDR1 as SNHLY and CDR2 as FYNNEI. The CDR3 covers 13 residues. The V and J ends lost 3 bases and 7 bases respectively, with 13 bases between them. For the CDR3, the DNA is TGTGCCAGCAGTGAGTGGGGCAATGGGGAGCAGTACGTC. This encodes CASSEWGNGEQYV.

This clonotype was observed many times. The chain employs TRBV7-6 and TRBJ1-4; D gene uncertain. V lost 1 base to trimming and J lost 4 bases, with 7 bases between them. Germline CDR1 reads SGHVS; CDR2 reads FNYEAQ. The CDR3 has 14 residues. For the CDR3, the DNA is TGTGCCAGCAGCTTAGAGGCCGATAATGAAAAACTGTTTTTT. It yields the protein CASSLEADNEKLFF.

The rearrangement uses TRBV28 and TRBJ2-7; D is perhaps TRBD2 (6 bases). The CDR3 runs 16 residues. Trimming shortened V by 2 bases and J by 1 base, and 15 bases separated the two germline ends. The germline gives CDR1 MDHEN, CDR2 SYDVKM. CDR3 sequence reads: CASSLLLRDFSYEQYF. The CDR3 DNA follows: TGTGCCAGCAGTTTACTGCTCCGGGACTTTTCCTACGAGCAGTACTTC.

This chain joins TRBV6-5 and TRBJ2-3; D gene ambiguous. The germline V gene encodes CDR1 MNHEY and CDR2 SVGAGI. The CDR3 sequence is 15 residues long. V was shortened by 4 bases and J by 0 bases, with 11 bases between the two germline ends. CDR3 sequence (DNA): TGTGCCAGCAGTTCTGTCGTTACTAGCACAGATACGCAGTATTTT. It specifies CASSSVVTSTDTQYF.

This clonotype was detected ten times or more. J is TRBJ2-3 and V is TRBV4-1, with 12 positions matching TRBD2. V dropped 1 base and J dropped 2; count of bases not matched to a gene: 4. Germline loops: CDR1 MGHRA, CDR2 YSYEKL. The CDR3 loop spans 17 amino acids. The CDR3 bases are TGCGCCAGCAGCCAAGCTCTAGCGGGGGGGCCCACAGATACGCAGTATTTT. It specifies CASSQALAGGPTDTQYF.

The CDR3 nucleotides are TGTGCCAGCAGTTTCCCCAACTACGAGCAGTACTTC. This encodes CASSFPNYEQYF. J is TRBJ2-7 and V is TRBV28, with no clear D. Trimming removed 3 bases at V and 3 bases at J, with 6 bases between. Looked up from germline, CDR1 is MDHEN and CDR2 is SYDVKM. The length of the CDR3 is 12 residues.

V is TRBV20-1 and J is TRBJ2-7; D may match TRBD1 or TRBD2 (6 bases each). V was pared by 1 base and J by 0 bases, with 16 bases between. The CDR3 contains 16 residues. From germline, CDR1 is DFQATT and CDR2 SNEGSKA (reference sequence). The CDR3 nucleotides read TGCAGTGCTAGAGGTATAGGGGGGCGGAGCTCCTACGAGCAGTACGTC. As protein: CSARGIGGRSSYEQYV.

To note about this clonotype: Its ends do not fully match the called genes, so a read error is possible. The rearrangement links TRBV29-1 to TRBJ2-6; TRBD1 matches at 9 bases. The CDR3 has 20 residues. Germline V CDR1 and CDR2: SQVTM, ANQGSEA. CDR3 sequence (DNA): TGCAGCGTTCCCCCCCACTCAGCCGGGACAGGGTGGTCTGGGGCCGACGTCCTGACTTTC. As protein: CSVPPHSAGTGWSGADVLTF.

This clonotype has only a few counts. The chain links TRBV7-8 to TRBJ2-1; D remains ambiguous. CDR3 length: 14 amino acids. V lost 5 bases and J lost 3, with 11 bases in between. Germline-derived CDR1 and CDR2 are SGHVS and FQNEAQ. For the CDR3, the DNA is TGTGCCAGCAGCGCGGACGGTTACTACAATGAGCAGTTCTTC. It encodes CASSADGYYNEQFF.

CDR3 in amino acids: CASSQIAGGGYNEQFF. Written as DNA, the CDR3 is TGCGCCAGCAGCCAAATAGCGGGAGGGGGGTACAATGAGCAGTTCTTC. The rearrangement links TRBV4-1 to TRBJ2-1; 11 bases are shared with TRBD2. The V and J ends lost 2 bases and 4 bases, in that order; junction bases with no gene match: 4. From germline, CDR1 is MGHRA and CDR2 YSYEKL. CDR3 length: 16 residues.

This clonotype was detected only a few times. This sequence joins TRBV11-2 and TRBJ1-2; 7 positions match TRBD1. From germline, CDR1 is SGHAT and CDR2 FQNNGV. V lost 3 bases, J lost 1 base, and 5 bases stayed unmatched. This CDR3 region has 15 residues. CDR3 sequence: CASSFEGQSNYGYTF. As DNA, the CDR3 is TGTGCCAGCAGCTTCGAGGGACAGAGTAACTATGGCTACACCTTC.

In its sample, this clonotype was seen many times. This sequence joins TRBV5-1 and TRBJ2-2, with D hard to call. Looked up from germline, CDR1 is SGHRS and CDR2 is YFSETQ. The CDR3 totals 14 residues. V was clipped by 3 bases and J by 5 bases, with 11 bases between them. The CDR3 DNA is TGCGCCAGCAGCTCGCGACGGATAACCGGGGAGCTGTTTTTT. As protein: CASSSRRITGELFF.

The gene calls are TRBV15 and TRBJ1-4; D possibly corresponds to TRBD1 (6 bases). V lost 2 bases to trimming and J lost 3 bases, with 13 bases between them. There are 16 residues in the CDR3. Germline lookup yields CDR1 LNHNV and CDR2 YYDKDF (reference sequence). Here the CDR3 DNA reads TGTGCCACCAGCAGAACCCCCGGGACACCTAATGAAAAACTGTTTTTT. It translates to CATSRTPGTPNEKLFF. The variable domain in full, with the rest retrieved from reference TRBV15 and TRBJ1-4, is DAMVIQNPRYQVTQFGKPVTLSCSQTLNHNVMYWYQQKSSQAPKLLFHYYDKDFNNEADTPDNFQSRRPNTSFCFLDIRSPGLGDTAMYLCATSRTPGTPNEKLFFGSGTQLSVL.

The chain is built from TRBV27 and TRBJ1-2, with 8 bases that match TRBD1. The J segment lost 4 bases and the V segment lost 5 bases, leaving 6 bases of the junction unmatched. The CDR3 has 14 residues. Germline values: CDR1 MNHEY, CDR2 SMNVEV (reference sequence). As DNA, the CDR3 is TGTGCCAGCAGTCCCGGGACAGGAAGCTATGGCTACACCTTC. Protein: CASSPGTGSYGYTF.

There are many counts of this clonotype. This chain connects TRBV29-1 to TRBJ2-1; no reliable D call. Germline V gives CDR1 SQVTM, CDR2 ANQGSEA. The CDR3 extends over 15 amino acids. V was shortened by 1 base and J by 3 bases, with 13 bases between the two germline ends. As DNA, the CDR3 is TGCAGCGTTGAAGTAGGAAGTTCCCTCTACAATGAGCAGTTCTTC. Protein product: CSVEVGSSLYNEQFF.

This clonotype was seen only a few times. The chain employs TRBV9 and TRBJ2-7; D assignment may be TRBD1 or TRBD2 (5 bases each). The V gene lost 5 bases and the J gene lost 6 bases, with 12 bases spanning the gap. This CDR3 spans 12 amino acids. The V gene's germline CDR1 is SGDLS and CDR2 YYNGEE. The CDR3 region is CASSLTGTEQYF. The CDR3 DNA sequence: TGTGCCAGCAGTCTCACGGGGACCGAGCAGTACTTC.

This sequence joins TRBV19 and TRBJ2-7; 7 bases line up with TRBD1. With 4 bases clipped from V and 4 bases from J, the junction kept 1 base outside the gene matches. Germline V gene lookup returns CDR1 LNHDA and CDR2 SQIVND (reference sequence). The CDR3 is 12 amino acids. DNA of the CDR3: TGTGCCAGTAGTAGGGACAGATACGAGCAGTACGTC. The encoded protein is CASSRDRYEQYV.

The rearrangement uses TRBV3-1 and TRBJ2-7, with TRBD1 matching 9 bases. Per germline, CDR1 LGHDT and CDR2 YNNKEL (reference sequence). The CDR3 consists of 14 residues. Losses at the gene ends were 4 bases for V and 4 bases for J; bases not matched to a gene: 5. CDR3 sequence (DNA): TGTGCCAGCAGCCCGGGACAGGGTTATTACGAGCAGTACTTC. This encodes CASSPGQGYYEQYF.

The sample holds many counts of this clonotype. V gene TRBV7-9 combines with J gene TRBJ2-1; 11 positions match TRBD2. J was trimmed by 10 bases and V by 9 bases; bases with no gene match: 8. The CDR3 is 13 residues long. In germline, CDR1 is SEHNR, CDR2 FQNEAQ (reference sequence). This CDR3 reads CARQASGRREQFF. Written as DNA, the CDR3 is TGTGCCAGGCAGGCTAGCGGGAGGAGAGAGCAGTTCTTC.

This clonotype occurred many times. The CDR3 reads CASSQDVSGELFF. As DNA, the CDR3 is TGTGCCAGCAGCCAAGATGTCTCCGGGGAGCTGTTTTTT. The chain employs TRBV14 and TRBJ2-2, with unresolved D. The V end lost 0 bases, the J end lost 6 bases, and 5 bases lay between the germline ends. Germline V lookup: CDR1 SGHDN, CDR2 FVKESK. The CDR3 covers 13 residues.

This chain uses TRBV12-3 or TRBV12-4 with TRBJ2-7; D gene uncertain. Between the trimmed V and J ends, which lost 6 bases and 4 bases, there was a span of 10 bases. The CDR3 consists of 12 residues. In nucleotides, the CDR3 is TGTGCCAGCAGCCATAACACGTACGAGCAGTACGTC. This sequence encodes CASSHNTYEQYV.

The chain joins TRBV24-1 to TRBJ2-1; 13 bases match TRBD2. The CDR3 totals 16 residues. Per the germline V gene, CDR1 is KGHDR and CDR2 is SFDVKD. Losses at the gene ends were 2 bases for V and 3 bases for J; bases not matched to a gene: 0. The CDR3 DNA sequence: TGTGCCACCAGTGATTGGACTAGCGGGAGCTACAATGAGCAGTTCTTC. Amino acid sequence: CATSDWTSGSYNEQFF.

V gene TRBV15 combines with J gene TRBJ2-1, with D possibly being TRBD2 (5 bases). CDR1 and CDR2 from the germline V gene are LNHNV and YYDKDF (reference sequence). V shed 5 bases and J shed 3 bases, with 11 bases lying between them. The CDR3 spans 14 residues. CDR3 protein: CATSPKTNYNEQFF. In nucleotides, the CDR3 is TGTGCCACCAGCCCCAAGACTAACTACAATGAGCAGTTCTTC.

The chain carries TRBV20-1 and TRBJ1-2, with no clear D. Germline lookup yields CDR1 DFQATT and CDR2 SNEGSKA (reference sequence). CDR3 length: 17 residues. Trimming shortened V by 1 base and J by 2 bases, and 20 bases separated the two germline ends. The CDR3, as DNA: TGCAGTGCTAGAGTTAGTCGGTACGGCCGGGAAAACTATGGCTACACCTTC. It specifies CSARVSRYGRENYGYTF.

This chain uses TRBV7-6 with TRBJ2-4, with 9 bases fitting TRBD1. The CDR3 loop spans 16 amino acids. The germline V gene encodes CDR1 SGHVS and CDR2 FNYEAQ. Losses at the gene ends were 5 bases for V and 4 bases for J; bases not matched to a gene: 9. CDR3 amino acids: CASSLTLGQGKNIQYF. The CDR3 DNA sequence: TGTGCCAGCAGCCTTACCCTGGGACAGGGAAAAAACATTCAGTACTTC.

The V call is TRBV9, the J call TRBJ1-2, with TRBD1 as a possible D gene (5 bases). Germline lookup yields CDR1 SGDLS and CDR2 YYNGEE. V was shortened by 3 bases and J by 4 bases, with 16 bases between the two germline ends. The CDR3 length is 15 residues. CDR3 sequence reads: CASSATSGGLYGYTF. The CDR3 region has the DNA TGTGCCAGCAGCGCAACATCGGGGGGTCTCTATGGCTACACCTTC.

V and J are TRBV5-1 and TRBJ1-6; D may be TRBD1 (5 bases). Deletions cut 0 bases from V and 3 bases from J, with 13 bases between. The CDR3 loop spans 17 amino acids. Germline V CDR1 and CDR2: SGHRS, YFSETQ. CDR3 loop: CASSLVSGGVYNSPLHF. In DNA, the CDR3 is TGCGCCAGCAGCTTGGTTAGTGGAGGGGTCTATAATTCACCCCTCCACTTT.

The genes are TRBV9 and TRBJ2-2; D may be TRBD2 (7 bases). V shed 4 bases and J shed 0 bases, with 16 bases lying between them. The CDR3 loop spans 17 amino acids. Germline assignment: CDR1 SGDLS and CDR2 YYNGEE. The CDR3 sequence is CASSPHPGGPNTGELFF. CDR3 DNA: TGTGCCAGCAGCCCCCACCCGGGGGGCCCGAACACCGGGGAGCTGTTTTTT.

This chain joins TRBV10-2 and TRBJ1-6, with unresolved D. The CDR3 consists of 15 residues. CDR1 WSHSY and CDR2 SAAADI come from the germline V gene. Trimming took 3 bases from V and 7 from J, leaving 13 bases between them. CDR3 region: CASSEPQDRNSPLHF. The CDR3 bases are TGCGCCAGCAGTGAACCTCAGGATCGGAATTCACCCCTCCACTTT.

This clonotype was observed a few times. The chain is built from TRBV29-1 and TRBJ1-1, with D unresolved. The CDR3 length is 13 residues. Deletions cut 3 bases from V and 0 bases from J, with 8 bases between. Germline CDR1 reads SQVTM; CDR2 reads ANQGSEA. In nucleotides, the CDR3 is TGCAGCGTTGACCCCGGGATGAACACTGAAGCTTTCTTT. Protein: CSVDPGMNTEAFF.